The 31 T cell receptor beta chains below were found in one sample sequenced in a study of T cell responses to AZD1222 COVID-19 vaccine. Only in-frame clones appear in the TCRdb table, and some are missing; sequencing was by immunoSEQ multiplex PCR. The sample shows 80,000 to 95,000 clones, approximately 82% of them seen only once. Sequenced here: peripheral blood, sampled on day 0 of AZD1222 vaccination. The receptors derive from an adult in good health.

The chain recombines TRBV19 with TRBJ1-5, with 8 bases aligning to TRBD1. Losses at the gene ends were 6 bases for V and 6 bases for J; bases not matched to a gene: 7. CDR1 LNHDA and CDR2 SQIVND come from the germline V gene (reference sequence). The CDR3 length is 14 residues. Here the CDR3 reads CASRTTGAGQPQHF. Here the CDR3 DNA reads TGTGCCAGTAGAACGACAGGGGCCGGTCAGCCCCAGCATTTT.

The V call is TRBV2, the J call TRBJ1-1, with a weak D call TRBD1 (5 bases). The germline CDR1 and CDR2 sequences are SNHLY and FYNNEI. There are 15 residues in the CDR3. Trimming left V 7 bases short and J 4 bases short, with 19 bases between. The CDR3 DNA is TGTGCCAGCACCCTCAGCGAGGGGTGGAGCACTGAAGCTTTCTTT. This sequence encodes CASTLSEGWSTEAFF.

This clone was seen only a few times. The chain joins TRBV28 to TRBJ2-2; D is perhaps TRBD1 or TRBD2 (5 bases each). V was trimmed by 3 bases and J by 5 bases, leaving 19 bases between them. Germline assignment: CDR1 MDHEN and CDR2 SYDVKM. This CDR3 comprises 17 residues. CDR3 coding DNA: TGTGCCAGCAGTTTCTCGGGACCCCCCCGAGGTACCGGGGAGCTGTTTTTT. As protein: CASSFSGPPRGTGELFF.

The chain links TRBV7-6 to TRBJ1-5; D remains ambiguous. Germline V gives CDR1 SGHVS, CDR2 FNYEAQ. V gave up 1 base and J gave up 3 bases, with 4 bases separating them. This CDR3 has 13 residues. CDR3 loop: CASSLGANQPQHF. CDR3 sequence (DNA): TGTGCCAGCAGCTTAGGGGCCAATCAGCCCCAGCATTTT. The whole variable domain, remainder taken from reference TRBV7-6 and TRBJ1-5, is GAGVSQSPRYKVTKRGQDVALRCDPISGHVSLYWYRQALGQGPEFLTYFNYEAQQDKSGLPNDRFSAERPEGSISTLTIQRTEQRDSAMYRCASSLGANQPQHFGDGTRLSIL.

The V gene is TRBV5-1, the J gene TRBJ2-5; 8 nucleotides agree with TRBD2. Germline V gene lookup returns CDR1 SGHRS and CDR2 YFSETQ. The CDR3 sequence is 15 residues long. J was trimmed by 1 base and V by 1 base; bases with no gene match: 3. This CDR3 is CASSLFTSGQETQYF. CDR3 nucleotides: TGCGCCAGCAGCTTGTTTACTAGCGGCCAAGAGACCCAGTACTTC.

The V call is TRBV28, the J call TRBJ1-5; possibly TRBD1 for D (6 bases). The CDR3 has 14 residues. Trimming left V 11 bases short and J 2 bases short, with 16 bases between. Germline V gene lookup returns CDR1 MDHEN and CDR2 SYDVKM. CDR3 loop: CAVCQGWGNQPQHF. CDR3 sequence (DNA): TGTGCCGTCTGTCAGGGGTGGGGCAATCAGCCCCAGCATTTT.

The gene calls are TRBV5-1 and TRBJ2-2; D is uncertain. Germline CDR1 and CDR2: SGHRS and YFSETQ. Deletions cut 3 bases from V and 5 bases from J, with 2 bases between. CDR3 size: 11 residues. The CDR3 region has the DNA TGCGCCAGCAGCTCAACCGGGGAGCTGTTTTTT. Amino acid sequence: CASSSTGELFF.

The chain uses TRBV6-5 and TRBJ1-2; 7 positions match TRBD1. V lost 7 bases and J lost 7; bases outside the gene matches: 9. The CDR3 sequence is 13 residues long. Germline CDR1 reads MNHEY; CDR2 reads SVGAGI. CDR3 in amino acids: CASTKGARGGYTF. As DNA, the CDR3 is TGTGCCAGCACCAAGGGGGCGCGGGGTGGCTACACCTTC.

This rearrangement joins TRBV5-1 to TRBJ2-6; 7 bases fit TRBD1. J was trimmed by 0 bases and V by 5 bases; bases with no gene match: 11. The CDR3 spans 18 residues. Germline V lookup: CDR1 SGHRS, CDR2 YFSETQ. CDR3 in DNA: TGCGCCAGCAGTTTTCCTGAACAGGGGTCCTCTGGGGCCAACGTCCTGACTTTC. Its protein product is CASSFPEQGSSGANVLTF.

The V gene is TRBV11-2, the J gene TRBJ2-7; D unclear. The V and J ends lost 4 bases and 7 bases respectively, with 8 bases between them. This CDR3 has 11 residues. CDR1 is SGHAT, CDR2 FQNNGV, per germline. The CDR3, as DNA: TGTGCCAGCAGCTCCTTCGCGGAGCAGTACTTC. This sequence encodes CASSSFAEQYF.

The rearrangement uses TRBV10-3 and TRBJ1-1; 7 nucleotides line up with TRBD1. CDR3 length: 15 amino acids. The V segment lost 4 bases and the J segment 2 bases; nucleotides outside the gene matches: 7. Germline V lookup: CDR1 ENHRY, CDR2 SYGVKD. CDR3 protein: CAISGTGTANTEAFF. The DNA for the CDR3 is TGTGCCATCAGTGGGACTGGGACAGCAAACACTGAAGCTTTCTTT.

This clone showed up just once. This chain joins TRBV6-5 and TRBJ1-2; 10 bases are shared with TRBD1. This CDR3 is built from 14 residues. CDR1 is MNHEY and CDR2 is SVGAGI in the germline V gene. After removal of 3 bases from V and 7 bases from J, the junction contained 5 bases not matched to a gene. The CDR3 DNA follows: TGTGCCAGCAGTTATCTCCGGACAGGGGGTGGCTACACCTTC. This sequence encodes CASSYLRTGGGYTF.

V is TRBV5-1 and J is TRBJ2-2, with D hard to call. Germline CDR1 is SGHRS and CDR2 is YFSETQ. V lost 0 bases and J lost 0, with 9 bases in between. The length of the CDR3 is 16 residues. The CDR3 sequence is CASSLVPGSNTGELFF. The CDR3 nucleotides read TGCGCCAGCAGCTTGGTCCCGGGCTCGAACACCGGGGAGCTGTTTTTT.

The rearrangement links TRBV21-1 to TRBJ2-1; the table's D call TRBD2 went unverified against the DNA. TRBV21-1 is assigned pseudogene status. This CDR3 is built from 16 residues. DNA for the CDR3: TGTGCCAGCAGCACCCTTCGAGAGTCCCCCTACAATGAGCAGTTCTTC. Translation: CASSTLRESPYNEQFF.

This chain connects TRBV28 to TRBJ1-5; possible D gene TRBD1, 5 bases. The CDR3 covers 14 residues. Per germline, CDR1 MDHEN and CDR2 SYDVKM. Trimming took off 4 bases at V and 8 bases at J, with 15 bases between the two ends. Here the CDR3 reads CASSSLLRGKPQHF. As DNA, the CDR3 is TGTGCCAGCAGTTCACTCTTGAGGGGAAAGCCCCAGCATTTT.

The J gene is TRBJ1-2, the V gene TRBV28; D is undetermined. V lost 1 base and J 2 bases, leaving 8 bases between the germline ends. Per the germline V gene, CDR1 is MDHEN and CDR2 is SYDVKM. This CDR3 is 14 amino acids long. This CDR3 is CASSLSGWNYGYTF. The CDR3 nucleotides read TGTGCCAGCAGTTTATCCGGATGGAACTATGGCTACACCTTC.

The chain joins TRBV7-9 to TRBJ2-2; 14 nucleotides align to TRBD2. CDR3 length equals 17 residues. V shed 3 bases and J 7 bases; nucleotides not matched to a gene: 7. CDR1 and CDR2 from the germline V gene are SEHNR and FQNEAQ (reference sequence). CDR3 sequence reads: CASSFRLAGGPVGELFF. In DNA, the CDR3 is TGTGCCAGCAGCTTTCGACTAGCGGGAGGGCCCGTCGGGGAGCTGTTTTTT.

The rearrangement uses TRBV18 and TRBJ1-4, with D possibly matching TRBD1 (6 bases). The germline gives CDR1 KGHSH, CDR2 LQKENI. V lost 4 bases to trimming and J lost 2 bases, with 14 bases between them. The CDR3 sequence is 16 residues long. The CDR3 DNA reads as TGTGCCAGCTCACAGAAAAGCGGGGGCACTAATGAAAAACTGTTTTTT. It codes for CASSQKSGGTNEKLFF.

The rearrangement links TRBV18 to TRBJ1-5; TRBD1 agrees at 8 bases. CDR3 length: 14 amino acids. J was trimmed by 6 bases and V by 5 bases; bases with no gene match: 6. Germline assignment: CDR1 KGHSH and CDR2 LQKENI. In nucleotides, the CDR3 is TGTGCCAGCTCAGACAGGGGTAGAGGTCAGCCCCAGCATTTT. Protein product: CASSDRGRGQPQHF.

The rearrangement uses TRBV11-3 and TRBJ2-2; the D is unclear. This CDR3 region has 12 residues. Germline V CDR1 and CDR2: SGHNT, YENEEA. The V end was cut by 5 bases, the J end by 2 bases, with 3 bases between. The CDR3 DNA reads TGTGCCAGCAGCCCTAACACCGGGGAGCTGTTTTTT. Protein: CASSPNTGELFF. The variable domain in full, with the rest retrieved from reference TRBV11-3 and TRBJ2-2, is EAGVVQSPRYKIIEKKQPVAFWCNPISGHNTLYWYLQNLGQGPELLIRYENEEAVDDSQLPKDRFSAERLKGVDSTLKIQPAELGDSAVYLCASSPNTGELFFGEGSRLTVL.

V usage is TRBV28 and J usage is TRBJ2-1; tentatively, D is TRBD2 (5 bases). Germline CDR1 MDHEN, CDR2 SYDVKM. This CDR3 has 14 amino acids. V shed 3 bases and J shed 6 bases, with 12 bases lying between them. In DNA, the CDR3 is TGTGCCAGCAGTTTTTATGGGAGTCCCAATGAGCAGTTCTTC. It translates to CASSFYGSPNEQFF.

This chain links TRBV18 with TRBJ1-2, with D tentatively TRBD1 (6 bases). Trimming cost V 3 bases and J 0 bases, with 8 bases left between them. The germline V gene encodes CDR1 KGHSH and CDR2 LQKENI. The length of the CDR3 is 14 residues. The chain's CDR3 is CASSPGGTNYGYTF. The CDR3 region has the DNA TGTGCCAGCTCACCCGGGGGCACTAACTATGGCTACACCTTC.

This sequence joins TRBV7-9 and TRBJ1-2; TRBD1 might be the D (5 bases). The CDR3 loop spans 14 amino acids. Trimming pared 1 base from V and 7 bases from J, leaving 13 bases between. The germline CDR1 and CDR2 sequences are SEHNR and FQNEAQ (reference sequence). The CDR3: CASSLVLGAVGYTF. CDR3 nucleotide sequence: TGTGCCAGCAGCTTAGTACTCGGGGCTGTTGGCTACACCTTC.

This chain connects TRBV5-1 to TRBJ2-7, with TRBD2 identical over 11 bases. The germline gives CDR1 SGHRS, CDR2 YFSETQ. Trimming cost V 0 bases and J 1 base; bases outside gene matches: 0. The CDR3 has 15 amino acids. The CDR3 reads CASSLASGRSYEQYF. The CDR3 nucleotides are TGCGCCAGCAGCTTGGCTAGCGGGAGGTCCTACGAGCAGTACTTC.

With respect to this clone: Different DNA sequences within this sample yield the same CDR3. This chain joins TRBV7-2 and TRBJ2-3; D gene unclear. CDR1 is SGHTA and CDR2 is FQGNSA in the germline V gene. The V end was cut by 6 bases, the J end by 0 bases, with 10 bases between. CDR3 length: 14 residues. The CDR3 is CASSFRRSTDTQYF. In nucleotides, the CDR3 is TGTGCCAGCAGTTTCCGACGGAGCACAGATACGCAGTATTTT.

The rearrangement joins TRBV7-9 to TRBJ2-7; D ambiguous. Germline V gene sequence: CDR1 SEHNR, CDR2 FQNEAQ (reference sequence). The CDR3 runs to 12 residues. Trimming took off 5 bases at V and 7 bases at J, with 12 bases between the two ends. CDR3 sequence (DNA): TGTGCCAGCAGCCCCTACGAACGGGAGCAGTACTTC. Residues: CASSPYEREQYF.

This clone showed up just once. This rearrangement joins TRBV18 to TRBJ1-1; D gene unclear. This CDR3 has 15 amino acids. Germline CDR1 KGHSH, CDR2 LQKENI. V dropped 4 bases and J dropped 0 bases, with 12 bases sitting between them. This CDR3 reads CASSLRSDLNTEAFF. The CDR3 DNA is TGTGCCAGCTCACTCCGGTCAGATTTGAACACTGAAGCTTTCTTT.

This clone appeared a single time. The V call is TRBV7-2, the J call TRBJ2-2, with 12 bases identical to TRBD2. Germline V lookup: CDR1 SGHTA, CDR2 FQGNSA. Trimming cost V 5 bases and J 5 bases; bases outside gene matches: 15. The CDR3 consists of 19 residues. The CDR3 sequence: CASSERGARLAGVTGELFF. CDR3 nucleotide sequence: TGTGCCAGCAGCGAGAGGGGGGCCCGACTAGCGGGAGTTACCGGGGAGCTGTTTTTT.

The chain employs TRBV9 and TRBJ2-1; TRBD2 matches 8 bases. This CDR3 contains 16 residues. The V gene end was trimmed by 4 bases and the J gene end by 4 bases; junction bases not matched to a gene: 10. Germline CDR1 reads SGDLS; CDR2 reads YYNGEE. The CDR3 DNA sequence: TGTGCCAGCAGCCAACAAGCGGGAGCCCTTTACAATGAGCAGTTCTTC. As protein: CASSQQAGALYNEQFF.

CDR3 sequence (DNA): TGTGCCAGCTCACTAACCGTTCAGGGCTCTGGAAACACCATATATTTT. Amino acid sequence: CASSLTVQGSGNTIYF. V gene TRBV18 combines with J gene TRBJ1-3; a possible D gene is TRBD1 (5 bases). Per germline, CDR1 KGHSH and CDR2 LQKENI. This CDR3 has 16 amino acids. Trimming took 4 bases from V and 0 from J, leaving 13 bases between them.

The chain uses TRBV7-2 and TRBJ2-7, with no clear D. V lost 0 bases to trimming and J lost 0 bases, with 6 bases between them. CDR3 length: 14 residues. Germline V gene data show CDR1 as SGHTA and CDR2 as FQGNSA. The CDR3, as DNA: TGTGCCAGCAGCTTAGCGGGGTACTCCTACGAGCAGTACTTC. Translation gives CASSLAGYSYEQYF.